This T cell receptor beta chain originates from a study of cytomegalovirus exposure and HLA in healthy donors. The germline V gene encodes CDR1 SGHRS and CDR2 YFSETQ. The V end was cut by 0 bases, the J end by 7 bases, with 13 bases between. This CDR3 comprises 14 residues. Broader study findings: Reports state that TCR beta sequences accurately predicted most subjects' HLA-A and HLA-B alleles. Presence/absence results assume similar sequencing depth per donor, which may not hold.

This clone occurred a few times. Its matching antigen is unknown. PCR primers comprised 60 Vbeta and 13 Jbeta primers. Data came from immunoSEQ multiplex PCR; TCRdb stores just in-frame clones and leaves some out. The sample has about 190,000 clones; more than 9.5% are singletons. Source material: PBMCs. The rearrangement joins TRBV5-1 to TRBJ2-5; tentative D call: TRBD2 (6 bases). This clonotype was obtained from a man in his fifties in good health and CMV-seropositive. CDR3: CASSLGGGVGTQYF. Written as DNA, the CDR3 is TGCGCCAGCAGCTTGGGCGGAGGGGTAGGGACCCAGTACTTC.